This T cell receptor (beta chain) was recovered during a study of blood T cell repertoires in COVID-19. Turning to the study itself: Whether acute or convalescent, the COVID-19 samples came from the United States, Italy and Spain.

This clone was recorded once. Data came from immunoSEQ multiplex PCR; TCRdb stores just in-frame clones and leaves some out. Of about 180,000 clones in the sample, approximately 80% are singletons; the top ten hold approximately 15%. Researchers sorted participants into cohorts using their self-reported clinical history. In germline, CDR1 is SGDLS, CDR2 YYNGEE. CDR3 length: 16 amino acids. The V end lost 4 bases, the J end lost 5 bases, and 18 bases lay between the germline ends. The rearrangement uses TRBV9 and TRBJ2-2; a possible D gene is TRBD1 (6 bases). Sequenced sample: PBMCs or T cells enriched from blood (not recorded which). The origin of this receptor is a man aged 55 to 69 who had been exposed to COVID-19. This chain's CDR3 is CASSKVGQGRTGELFF. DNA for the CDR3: TGTGCCAGCAGCAAGGTAGGGCAGGGGAGAACCGGGGAGCTGTTTTTT.